The 21 T cell receptor beta chains presented below share a single source sample, sequenced in a study of OX40 agonist ivuxolimab in advanced cancers. This table comes from immunoSEQ multiplex PCR, and its TCRdb copy is limited to in-frame clones, with some not included. The sample contains tens of thousands of clones, 75% to 90% of which appear only once. This material consisted of CD4+ or CD8+ T cells sorted from blood, taken in a trial of the OX40 agonist ivuxolimab. These receptors all stem from an adult with an advanced solid tumor such as melanoma, head and neck, liver or kidney cancer.

This chain joins TRBV20-1 and TRBJ1-2; D remains unclear. The CDR3 spans 10 residues. Germline V gene data show CDR1 as DFQATT and CDR2 as SNEGSKA (reference sequence). CDR3 sequence (DNA): TGCAGGCCCGGCCCTGGTGGCTACACCTTC. Protein: CRPGPGGYTF.

The V and J genes are TRBV9 and TRBJ1-6; 8 bases are shared with TRBD1. The CDR3 sequence is 15 residues long. Unmatched junction bases numbered 11, after V lost 4 bases and J lost 11 bases. The germline gives CDR1 SGDLS, CDR2 YYNGEE. The CDR3 region has the DNA TGTGCCAGCAGCCTAAGCGGGACAGGAACGGCACCCCTCCACTTT. It is translated as CASSLSGTGTAPLHF.

This clone was seen repeatedly, ten times or more. The chain links TRBV4-3 to TRBJ2-2, with D unclear. V lost 1 base, J lost 2 bases, and 5 bases lay in between. The CDR3 consists of 14 residues. Germline V gene data show CDR1 as LGHNA and CDR2 as YSLEER. The CDR3 protein is CASSQGPNTGELFF. The CDR3 bases are TGCGCCAGCAGCCAAGGACCTAACACCGGGGAGCTGTTTTTT.

The chain uses TRBV5-4 and TRBJ2-2; D is unresolved. V lost 1 base, J lost 6 bases, and 16 bases lay in between. The CDR3 contains 16 residues. CDR1 and CDR2 from the germline V gene are SGHNT and YYREEE (reference sequence). The CDR3 loop reads CASSLLTGTIPGELFF. The CDR3 DNA follows: TGTGCCAGCAGCTTGTTGACGGGTACTATACCCGGGGAGCTGTTTTTT.

The V call is TRBV6-1, the J call TRBJ1-1, with 9 nucleotides matching TRBD1. Looked up from germline, CDR1 is MNHNS and CDR2 is SASEGT. The V segment lost 2 bases and the J segment 8 bases; nucleotides outside the gene matches: 3. This CDR3 is built from 13 residues. DNA for the CDR3: TGTGCCAGCAGTGAAAGGGACAGGGCGGAAGCTTTCTTT. It yields the protein CASSERDRAEAFF.

The chain joins TRBV6-4 to TRBJ1-4, with D perhaps TRBD1 (6 bases). CDR3 size: 14 residues. Germline-derived CDR1 and CDR2 are MRHNA and SNTAGT. Deletions cut 8 bases from V and 5 bases from J, with 15 bases between. CDR3 in DNA: TGTGCCAGCGGGGGCCAGTCTGACAATGAAAAACTGTTTTTT. Translating it yields CASGGQSDNEKLFF.

This clone was recorded only once. The CDR3 loop is CASSIPSGLQETQYF. For the CDR3, the DNA is TGTGCCAGCAGCATTCCTAGCGGGCTCCAAGAGACCCAGTACTTC. The chain employs TRBV28 and TRBJ2-5; 8 nucleotides line up with TRBD2. V was clipped by 6 bases and J by 1 base; unmatched bases: 7. Germline CDR1 is MDHEN and CDR2 is SYDVKM. The CDR3 loop spans 15 amino acids.

The J gene is TRBJ1-4, the V gene TRBV15; 8 bases fit TRBD1. The V and J ends lost 0 bases and 7 bases, in that order; junction bases with no gene match: 7. Germline CDR1 reads LNHNV; CDR2 reads YYDKDF (reference sequence). The CDR3 totals 16 residues. DNA of the CDR3: TGTGCCACCAGCAGAGATTCCGCAGGGGGCACTGAAAAACTGTTTTTT. Protein: CATSRDSAGGTEKLFF.

The CDR3 bases are TGTGCCAGCAGTAAGGGACCCGGGGAGCTGTTTTTT. Its translation: CASSKGPGELFF. The V call is TRBV11-3, the J call TRBJ2-2; possibly TRBD1 or TRBD2 for D (5 bases each). The germline V and J ends were trimmed by 6 bases and 6 bases, with 8 bases remaining between them. The CDR3 has 12 amino acids. Germline lookup yields CDR1 SGHNT and CDR2 YENEEA.

This clone was recorded only once. This chain connects TRBV7-2 to TRBJ2-7; TRBD2 matches 13 bases. The CDR3 spans 15 residues. Germline CDR1 and CDR2: SGHTA and FQGNSA. With V trimmed by 5 bases and J by 6 bases, 7 bases remained unmatched. The CDR3 sequence is CASSIGLAGAGEQYF. CDR3 DNA sequence: TGTGCCAGCAGCATCGGACTAGCGGGAGCGGGCGAGCAGTACTTC.

The J gene is TRBJ1-1, the V gene TRBV9; D not certain. This CDR3 contains 11 residues. Germline CDR1 and CDR2: SGDLS and YYNGEE. V lost 4 bases and J 1 base, leaving 2 bases between the germline ends. The CDR3 is CASSQNTEAFF. The CDR3 DNA follows: TGTGCCAGCAGCCAGAACACTGAAGCTTTCTTT.

In its sample, this clone was seen a few times. This rearrangement joins TRBV30 to TRBJ2-7; no definite D call. The V gene lost 0 bases and the J gene lost 4 bases, with 7 bases spanning the gap. From germline, CDR1 is GTSNPN and CDR2 SVGIG (reference sequence). There are 12 residues in the CDR3. In DNA form, the CDR3 reads TGTGCCTGGAGTGTGGACCGGTACGAGCAGTACTTC. Protein product: CAWSVDRYEQYF.

The chain carries TRBV7-9 and TRBJ2-7; 9 bases map to TRBD1. The germline V gene has CDR1 SEHNR and CDR2 FQNEAQ (reference sequence). The junction had 8 bases not matched to a gene; V was cut back by 3 bases and J by 2 bases. The CDR3 spans 16 residues. CDR3 residues: CASSLDPGQGAYEQYF. The CDR3 bases are TGTGCCAGCAGCTTGGACCCGGGACAGGGAGCCTACGAGCAGTACTTC.

CDR3 in amino acids: CASRIQGSHEQYF. The CDR3 region has the DNA TGTGCCAGCAGAATCCAGGGGAGCCACGAGCAGTACTTC. The chain couples TRBV5-4 to TRBJ2-7; a possible D gene is TRBD1 (6 bases). There are 13 residues in the CDR3. Germline V gene lookup returns CDR1 SGHNT and CDR2 YYREEE (reference sequence). The germline V and J ends were trimmed by 5 bases and 5 bases, with 14 bases remaining between them.

The chain has TRBV19 and TRBJ2-7; 12 positions agree with TRBD1. In germline, CDR1 is LNHDA, CDR2 SQIVND (reference sequence). The CDR3 sequence is 15 residues long. Germline trimming cut 8 bases from V and 2 bases from J; bases unmatched to any gene: 7. CDR3 nucleotide sequence: TGTGCCAGTTCCCCGGGACAGGGGGCAACCTACGAGCAGTACTTC. Encoded protein: CASSPGQGATYEQYF.

V and J are TRBV7-2 and TRBJ1-5, with 8 nucleotides matching TRBD1. The CDR3 length is 16 residues. CDR1 and CDR2 (germline): SGHTA, FQGNSA. The V and J ends lost 4 bases and 2 bases, in that order; junction bases with no gene match: 7. Written as DNA, the CDR3 is TGTGCCAGCAGCTCCGGACAGGGAATGGGCAATCAGCCCCAGCATTTT. The encoded protein is CASSSGQGMGNQPQHF. The variable domain in full, completed from reference TRBV7-2 and TRBJ1-5, reads GAGVSQSPSNKVTEKGKDVELRCDPISGHTALYWYRQSLGQGLEFLIYFQGNSAPDKSGLPSDRFSAERTGGSVSTLTIQRTQQEDSAVYLCASSSGQGMGNQPQHFGDGTRLSIL.

Details on this clone: Other DNA sequences of this sample code for an identical CDR3. The chain joins TRBV5-1 to TRBJ1-3, with D perhaps matching TRBD1 (5 bases). From germline, CDR1 is SGHRS and CDR2 YFSETQ. Trimming took off 0 bases at V and 2 bases at J, with 9 bases between the two ends. The CDR3 length is 15 residues. CDR3 residues: CASSLGGGAGNTIYF. The DNA of the CDR3 is TGCGCCAGCAGCTTGGGCGGGGGTGCTGGAAACACCATATATTTT.

This chain joins TRBV6-6 and TRBJ2-3, with D possibly TRBD2 on 5 matching bases. Germline values: CDR1 MNHNY, CDR2 SVGAGI (reference sequence). Trimming pared 4 bases from V and 1 base from J, leaving 6 bases between. This CDR3 comprises 13 residues. The CDR3 DNA reads as TGTGCCAGCAGTTGGACTCGCACAGATACGCAGTATTTT. Encoded protein: CASSWTRTDTQYF.

The V and J genes are TRBV6-5 and TRBJ1-5, with D uncertain. Germline V gives CDR1 MNHEY, CDR2 SVGAGI. This CDR3 is built from 15 residues. V was cut by 6 bases and J by 3 bases, with 15 bases left in between. CDR3 amino acids: CASSPGLPYNQPQHF. CDR3 nucleotides: TGTGCCAGCAGCCCGGGTCTTCCTTACAATCAGCCCCAGCATTTT.

The chain links TRBV11-1 to TRBJ1-1; weak D call: TRBD1 (5 bases). CDR3 length equals 14 residues. Trimming left V 1 base short and J 4 bases short, with 10 bases between. Germline V CDR1 and CDR2: SGHAT, FQDESV (reference sequence). DNA of the CDR3: TGTGCCAGCAGCTTAGATCAGGGAGGCACTGAAGCTTTCTTT. Its translation is CASSLDQGGTEAFF.

The chain links TRBV19 to TRBJ1-2; 7 bases fit TRBD1. The CDR3 loop spans 14 amino acids. The germline CDR1 and CDR2 sequences are LNHDA and SQIVND (reference sequence). J lost 6 bases, V lost 0 bases, and 4 bases had no gene match. In DNA form, the CDR3 reads TGTGCCAGTAGTATAGAAGGCAGGGGGGATGGCTACACCTTC. Amino acids: CASSIEGRGDGYTF.